A selection of T cell receptor beta chains follows, all from one sample in a study of T-cell reconstitution after alpha-beta-depleted transplantation in children. TCRdb re-called the PCR reads through MiXCR, storing one row per CDR3 protein. Counted here are 700,000 to 950,000 distinct CDR3 sequences, approximately 15% occurring once; the ten biggest clones make up under 6%. Sequencing used PBMCs, mostly from graft donor cells, obtained 360 days after TCRalphabeta/CD19-depleted stem cell transplant. Receptors originate from a male patient between 10 and 17 years old who had a stem cell transplant for acute lymphoblastic leukemia, so the T cells may come from the graft donor. The CDR3 runs from the conserved cysteine through the conserved F or W. The D gene is left open where the match is weak. Clone size is shown for a subset of rows, as once, few, many or a class of expanded clone.

d_gene: -; v_gene: TRBV27; abundance: few; j_gene: TRBJ2-7; CDR3nt: TGTGCCAGCAGTTTATCGAATTGGGGGGAAGAGCAGTACTTC; CDR3aa: CASSLSNWGEEQYF
d_gene: TRBD2; v_gene: TRBV4-1; abundance: -; j_gene: TRBJ2-2; CDR3nt: TGCGCCAGCAGCCAAGGGACTAGCGGGACCGGGGAGCTGTTTTTT; CDR3aa: CASSQGTSGTGELFF
d_gene: TRBD2; v_gene: TRBV5-1; abundance: many; j_gene: TRBJ2-7; CDR3nt: TGCGCCAGCAGCGTCAGACTAGCGGAGTCCTCCTACGAGCAGTACTTC; CDR3aa: CASSVRLAESSYEQYF
d_gene: TRBD2; v_gene: TRBV14; abundance: -; j_gene: TRBJ2-1; CDR3nt: TGTGCCAGCAGCCAAGCCCCTAGCGGGAGGGCCCATGAGCAGTTCTTC; CDR3aa: CASSQAPSGRAHEQFF
d_gene: -; v_gene: TRBV11-2; abundance: -; j_gene: TRBJ2-1; CDR3nt: TGTGCCAGCAGCCGGCAAGCGGCAAATTACAATGAGCAGTTCTTC; CDR3aa: CASSRQAANYNEQFF
d_gene: -; v_gene: TRBV7-3; abundance: -; j_gene: TRBJ2-2; CDR3nt: TGTGCCAGTCGAAGGGGCAGAAACACCGGGGAGCTGTTTTTT; CDR3aa: CASRRGRNTGELFF
d_gene: -; v_gene: TRBV11-2; abundance: -; j_gene: TRBJ2-1; CDR3nt: TGTGCCAGCAGCTGGGACCCTCAAAGCTCCTACAATGAGCAGTTCTTC; CDR3aa: CASSWDPQSSYNEQFF
d_gene: TRBD2; v_gene: TRBV12-3/TRBV12-4; abundance: -; j_gene: TRBJ2-3; CDR3nt: TGTGCCAGCGGGGAGGGCCTCGGGACGCAGTATTTT; CDR3aa: CASGEGLGTQYF
d_gene: TRBD2; v_gene: TRBV18; abundance: -; j_gene: TRBJ2-7; CDR3nt: TGTGCCAGCTCATCTTACTTAGCGGGTCCTAGCTCCTACGAGCAGTACTTC; CDR3aa: CASSSYLAGPSSYEQYF
d_gene: -; v_gene: TRBV3-1; abundance: few; j_gene: TRBJ2-7; CDR3nt: TGTGCCAGCAGCCAAGGCGGCCCCTACGAGCAGTACTTC; CDR3aa: CASSQGGPYEQYF
d_gene: TRBD2; v_gene: TRBV2; abundance: few; j_gene: TRBJ2-1; CDR3nt: TGTGCCAGCAAAGCGGGAGGGCAATACAATGAGCAGTTCTTC; CDR3aa: CASKAGGQYNEQFF
d_gene: -; v_gene: TRBV7-8; abundance: many; j_gene: TRBJ2-3; CDR3nt: TGTGCCAGCAGCTCACAGGGTGGGGCAGATACGCAGTATTTT; CDR3aa: CASSSQGGADTQYF
d_gene: -; v_gene: TRBV7-6; abundance: many; j_gene: TRBJ2-1; CDR3nt: TGTGCCAGCAGCTCCCTGACTAGGGGGAATGAGCAGTTCTTC; CDR3aa: CASSSLTRGNEQFF
d_gene: TRBD2; v_gene: TRBV5-1; abundance: few; j_gene: TRBJ2-1; CDR3nt: TGCGCCAGCAGCCCCGGGACTAGCGGAACTCCCTCCTACAATGAGCAGTTCTTC; CDR3aa: CASSPGTSGTPSYNEQFF
d_gene: -; v_gene: TRBV29-1; abundance: -; j_gene: TRBJ1-2; CDR3nt: TGCAGCGTTGATGGTCACAGGGACGGCTACACCTTC; CDR3aa: CSVDGHRDGYTF
d_gene: -; v_gene: TRBV7-9; abundance: many; j_gene: TRBJ1-3; CDR3nt: TGTGCCAGCAGCCCCGGGACGCTGGGCGTTGGAAACACCATATATTTT; CDR3aa: CASSPGTLGVGNTIYF
d_gene: -; v_gene: TRBV7-2; abundance: -; j_gene: TRBJ1-1; CDR3nt: TGTGCCAGCAGCTTTGAGGTCAGGGCGAACACTGAAGCTTTCTTT; CDR3aa: CASSFEVRANTEAFF
d_gene: -; v_gene: TRBV5-5; abundance: -; j_gene: TRBJ2-7; CDR3nt: TGTGCCAGCAGCGGAAGACTTACTCGGATCTACGAGCAGTACTTC; CDR3aa: CASSGRLTRIYEQYF
d_gene: -; v_gene: TRBV7-2; abundance: -; j_gene: TRBJ1-6; CDR3nt: TGTGCCAGCAGCTTCTGGGTTGTTTCCTATAATTCACCCCTCCACTTT; CDR3aa: CASSFWVVSYNSPLHF
d_gene: -; v_gene: TRBV20-1; abundance: few; j_gene: TRBJ1-1; CDR3nt: TGCAGTGCTAGCAACCAGAACACTGAAGCTTTCTTT; CDR3aa: CSASNQNTEAFF
d_gene: TRBD1; v_gene: TRBV5-1; abundance: few; j_gene: TRBJ2-2; CDR3nt: TGCGCCAGCAGCGCATCCGGGACAGGGGGGACAATGAACACCGGGGAGCTGTTTTTT; CDR3aa: CASSASGTGGTMNTGELFF
d_gene: TRBD2; v_gene: TRBV28; abundance: -; j_gene: TRBJ2-7; CDR3nt: TGTGCCAGCAGTTTATGGGGAGCTAGCGGGAACTACGAGCAGTACTTC; CDR3aa: CASSLWGASGNYEQYF
d_gene: TRBD1; v_gene: TRBV4-2; abundance: -; j_gene: TRBJ1-4; CDR3nt: TGTGCCAGCAGCCCCGACAGGGTTGCCGAAAAACTGTTTTTT; CDR3aa: CASSPDRVAEKLFF
d_gene: -; v_gene: TRBV6-1; abundance: -; j_gene: TRBJ2-6; CDR3nt: TGTGCCAGCAGTCGGTTTAACTCCGGGAACTCTGGGGCCAACGTCCTGACTTTC; CDR3aa: CASSRFNSGNSGANVLTF
d_gene: -; v_gene: TRBV6-4; abundance: few; j_gene: TRBJ1-1; CDR3nt: TGTGCCAGCAGTAAACAGGCGAACACTGAAGCTTTCTTT; CDR3aa: CASSKQANTEAFF
d_gene: -; v_gene: TRBV29-1; abundance: -; j_gene: TRBJ2-6; CDR3nt: TGCAGCGTCGTCCCCCTATTCAGGGGAACCTCTGGGGCCAACGTCCTGACTTTC; CDR3aa: CSVVPLFRGTSGANVLTF
d_gene: TRBD2; v_gene: TRBV7-8; abundance: -; j_gene: TRBJ2-3; CDR3nt: TGTGCCAGCAGCTTAAGACGGGAGGGCCTAACAGATACGCAGTATTTT; CDR3aa: CASSLRREGLTDTQYF
d_gene: TRBD2; v_gene: TRBV5-1; abundance: -; j_gene: TRBJ2-7; CDR3nt: TGCGCCAGCAGCTTGGCCATGGGACTAGCGGTGCCTCCCCTCGAGCAGTACTTC; CDR3aa: CASSLAMGLAVPPLEQYF
d_gene: TRBD2; v_gene: TRBV15; abundance: many; j_gene: TRBJ2-7; CDR3nt: TGTGCCACCAGCCTAAGTCTAGCGGGAGGGCCCTACGAGCAGTACTTC; CDR3aa: CATSLSLAGGPYEQYF
d_gene: -; v_gene: TRBV5-1; abundance: -; j_gene: TRBJ2-1; CDR3nt: TGCGCCAGCAGCTTGGTCCCTAGCGCCGGCCCATTCTTC; CDR3aa: CASSLVPSAGPFF
d_gene: TRBD1; v_gene: TRBV6-1; abundance: -; j_gene: TRBJ1-2; CDR3nt: TGTGCCAGCATAGACAGGGGGAACTATGGCTACACCTTC; CDR3aa: CASIDRGNYGYTF
d_gene: -; v_gene: TRBV4-2; abundance: -; j_gene: TRBJ2-5; CDR3nt: TGTGCCAGCAGCCAACCTTATTCCAGGAGGGAGACCCAGTACTTC; CDR3aa: CASSQPYSRRETQYF
d_gene: -; v_gene: TRBV5-1; abundance: few; j_gene: TRBJ1-4; CDR3nt: TGCGCCAGCAGCTTCCGGGGAGTTAATGAAAAACTGTTTTTT; CDR3aa: CASSFRGVNEKLFF
d_gene: TRBD2; v_gene: TRBV18; abundance: -; j_gene: TRBJ2-2; CDR3nt: TGTGCCAGCTCGAAGCGGGACGGGTACACCGGGGAGCTGTTTTTT; CDR3aa: CASSKRDGYTGELFF
d_gene: TRBD2; v_gene: TRBV7-7; abundance: few; j_gene: TRBJ2-1; CDR3nt: TGTGCCAGCAGCTTACGCGGGAGGTCAAATGAGCAGTTCTTC; CDR3aa: CASSLRGRSNEQFF
d_gene: -; v_gene: TRBV5-1; abundance: -; j_gene: TRBJ2-5; CDR3nt: TGCGCCAGCAGCGCCCTTGGGGAGACCCAGTACTTC; CDR3aa: CASSALGETQYF
d_gene: -; v_gene: TRBV27; abundance: few; j_gene: TRBJ2-3; CDR3nt: TGTGCCAGCAGTTATAGGAGGTCGGAGGGTACGCAGTATTTT; CDR3aa: CASSYRRSEGTQYF
d_gene: TRBD1; v_gene: TRBV15; abundance: few; j_gene: TRBJ1-1; CDR3nt: TGTGCCACCAGAGGGCGAAGGGGGCTGATACCGAACACTGAAGCTTTCTTT; CDR3aa: CATRGRRGLIPNTEAFF
d_gene: TRBD2; v_gene: TRBV6-1; abundance: -; j_gene: TRBJ2-1; CDR3nt: TGTGCCAGCAGTATCCAGCGGGAGAATGAGCAGTTCTTC; CDR3aa: CASSIQRENEQFF
d_gene: -; v_gene: TRBV4-1; abundance: few; j_gene: TRBJ2-3; CDR3nt: TGCGCCAGCAGCCAAGTGACAGGAGGTACAGATACGCAGTATTTT; CDR3aa: CASSQVTGGTDTQYF
d_gene: -; v_gene: TRBV12-3/TRBV12-4; abundance: -; j_gene: TRBJ2-7; CDR3nt: TGTGCCAGCAGTTTTTCAGGGACCCACGAGCAGTACTTC; CDR3aa: CASSFSGTHEQYF
d_gene: TRBD1; v_gene: TRBV29-1; abundance: -; j_gene: TRBJ2-2; CDR3nt: TGCAGCGTAGCGGGACAGGGGACCGGGGAGCTGTTTTTT; CDR3aa: CSVAGQGTGELFF
d_gene: -; v_gene: TRBV12-3/TRBV12-4; abundance: many; j_gene: TRBJ2-2; CDR3nt: TGTGCCAGCAGTCCAACAGGGACCGGGGAGCTGTTTTTT; CDR3aa: CASSPTGTGELFF
d_gene: -; v_gene: TRBV5-8; abundance: few; j_gene: TRBJ2-2; CDR3nt: TGTGCCAGCAGGGGGGACCCTCTGAGCGGGGAGCTGTTTTTT; CDR3aa: CASRGDPLSGELFF
d_gene: -; v_gene: TRBV12-5; abundance: -; j_gene: TRBJ1-2; CDR3nt: TGTGCTAGTGGTTTGGTACGGACGGATTATGGCTACACCTTC; CDR3aa: CASGLVRTDYGYTF